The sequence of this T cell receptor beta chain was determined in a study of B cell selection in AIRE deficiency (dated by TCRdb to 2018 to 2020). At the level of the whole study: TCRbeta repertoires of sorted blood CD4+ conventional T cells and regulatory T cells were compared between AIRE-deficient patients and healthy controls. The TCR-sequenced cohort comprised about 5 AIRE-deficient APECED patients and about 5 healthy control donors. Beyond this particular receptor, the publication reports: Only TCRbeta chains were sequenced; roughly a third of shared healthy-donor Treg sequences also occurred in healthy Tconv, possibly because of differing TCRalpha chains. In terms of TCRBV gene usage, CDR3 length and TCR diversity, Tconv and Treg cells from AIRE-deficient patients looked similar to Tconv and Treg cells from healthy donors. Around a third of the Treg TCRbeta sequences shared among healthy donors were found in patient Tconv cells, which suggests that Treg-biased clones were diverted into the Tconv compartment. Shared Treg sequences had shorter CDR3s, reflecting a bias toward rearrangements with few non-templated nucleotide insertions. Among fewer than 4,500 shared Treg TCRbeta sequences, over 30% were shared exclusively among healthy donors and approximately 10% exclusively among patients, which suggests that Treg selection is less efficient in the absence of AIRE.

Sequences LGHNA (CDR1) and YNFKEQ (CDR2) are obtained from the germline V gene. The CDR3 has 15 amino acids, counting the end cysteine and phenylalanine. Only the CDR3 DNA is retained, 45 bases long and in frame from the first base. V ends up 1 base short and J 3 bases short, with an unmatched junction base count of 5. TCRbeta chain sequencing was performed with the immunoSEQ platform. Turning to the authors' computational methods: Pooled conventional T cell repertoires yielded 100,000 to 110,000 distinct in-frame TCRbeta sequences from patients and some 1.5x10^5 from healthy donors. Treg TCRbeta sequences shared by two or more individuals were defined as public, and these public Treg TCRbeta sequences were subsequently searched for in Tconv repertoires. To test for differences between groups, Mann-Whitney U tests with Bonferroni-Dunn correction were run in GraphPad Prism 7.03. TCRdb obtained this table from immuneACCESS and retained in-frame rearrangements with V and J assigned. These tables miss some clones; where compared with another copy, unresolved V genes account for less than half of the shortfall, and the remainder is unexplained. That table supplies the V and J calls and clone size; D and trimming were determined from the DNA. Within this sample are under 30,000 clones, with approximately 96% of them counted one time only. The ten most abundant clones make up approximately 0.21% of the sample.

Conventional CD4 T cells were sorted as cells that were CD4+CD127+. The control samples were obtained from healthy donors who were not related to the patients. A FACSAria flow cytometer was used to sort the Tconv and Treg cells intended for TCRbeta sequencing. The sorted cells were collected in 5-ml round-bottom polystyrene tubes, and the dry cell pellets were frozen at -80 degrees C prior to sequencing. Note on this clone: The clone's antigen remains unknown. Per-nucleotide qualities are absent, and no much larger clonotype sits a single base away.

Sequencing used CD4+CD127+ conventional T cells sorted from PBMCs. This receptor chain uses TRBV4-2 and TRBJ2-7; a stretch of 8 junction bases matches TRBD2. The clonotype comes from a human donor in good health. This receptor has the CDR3 CASSQGSGNHYEQYF. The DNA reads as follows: TGTGCCAGCAGCCAAGGTAGCGGGAACCACTACGAGCAGTACTTC.